The 4 T cell receptor beta chains in this list originate from one sample, sequenced in a study of regulatory T cells in long-lasting Graves disease. Arm-PCR of CDR3 regions with iRepertoire HTBI primers generated TCR beta libraries. MiXCR was run by TCRdb on the multiplex PCR reads, yielding one entry per CDR3 protein. The data contain 560,000 or so distinct CDR3 sequences, about 16% of them singletons. Stated time point: newly diagnosed GD, antithyroid drugs for less than 3 months. Following extraction of RNA from PBMCs, that RNA was used to make the TCR library. The data were also submitted as part of a second study, on T cells in Graves' hyperthyroidism and ophthalmopathy.

Sequencing used peripheral blood mononuclear cells (PBMCs), obtained at new diagnosis, from a patient treated with antithyroid drugs. The receptors come from a man aged 18 to 30 with Graves disease.

The chain links TRBV5-1 to TRBJ2-1, with D perhaps matching TRBD1 or TRBD2 (5 bases each). The CDR3 covers 15 residues. With 5 bases removed from V and 4 bases from J, the gap between germline ends came to 16 bases. Per germline, CDR1 SGHRS and CDR2 YFSETQ. DNA of the CDR3: TGCGCCAGCAGGCCTGGGGGAAGGGGTTACAATGAGCAGTTCTTC. It yields the protein CASRPGGRGYNEQFF.

This clonotype has just a few counts. This chain links TRBV18 with TRBJ2-3; no definite D call. Germline V CDR1 and CDR2: KGHSH, LQKENI. The CDR3 consists of 14 residues. Trimming pared 0 bases from V and 7 bases from J, leaving 11 bases between. The CDR3, as DNA: TGTGCCAGCTCACCACCAGAACGTCGGTATACGCAGTATTTT. Residues: CASSPPERRYTQYF.

This clonotype was recorded at least ten times. The chain recombines TRBV28 with TRBJ1-1; D gene ambiguous. The CDR3 spans 12 residues. V gave up 10 bases and J gave up 0 bases, with 9 bases separating them. Germline V lookup: CDR1 MDHEN, CDR2 SYDVKM. CDR3 region: CAIRFMNTEAFF. The DNA for the CDR3 is TGTGCCATCCGATTTATGAACACTGAAGCTTTCTTT.

CDR3 amino acids: CASSPYGAKETQYF. The CDR3 nucleotides read TGTGCCAGCAGCCCCTACGGGGCAAAAGAGACCCAGTACTTC. V gene TRBV6-1 combines with J gene TRBJ2-5; possibly TRBD1 or TRBD2 for D (5 bases each). The CDR3 has 14 amino acids. CDR1 and CDR2 (germline): MNHNS, SASEGT. V dropped 6 bases and J dropped 3 bases, with 14 bases sitting between them.